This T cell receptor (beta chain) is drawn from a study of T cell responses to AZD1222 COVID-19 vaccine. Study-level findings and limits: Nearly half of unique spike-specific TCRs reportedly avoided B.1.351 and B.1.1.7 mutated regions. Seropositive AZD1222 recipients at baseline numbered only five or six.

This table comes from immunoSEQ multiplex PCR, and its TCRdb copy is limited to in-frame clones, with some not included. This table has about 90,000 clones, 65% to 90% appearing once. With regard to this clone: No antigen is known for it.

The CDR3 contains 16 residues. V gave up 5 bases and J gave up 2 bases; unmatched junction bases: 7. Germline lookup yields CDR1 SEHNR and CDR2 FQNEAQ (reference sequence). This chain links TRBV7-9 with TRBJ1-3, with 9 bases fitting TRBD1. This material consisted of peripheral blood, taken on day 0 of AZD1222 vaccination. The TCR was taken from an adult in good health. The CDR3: CASSPPTGGTGNTIYF. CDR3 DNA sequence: TGTGCCAGCAGCCCTCCCACAGGGGGCACTGGAAACACCATATATTTT.